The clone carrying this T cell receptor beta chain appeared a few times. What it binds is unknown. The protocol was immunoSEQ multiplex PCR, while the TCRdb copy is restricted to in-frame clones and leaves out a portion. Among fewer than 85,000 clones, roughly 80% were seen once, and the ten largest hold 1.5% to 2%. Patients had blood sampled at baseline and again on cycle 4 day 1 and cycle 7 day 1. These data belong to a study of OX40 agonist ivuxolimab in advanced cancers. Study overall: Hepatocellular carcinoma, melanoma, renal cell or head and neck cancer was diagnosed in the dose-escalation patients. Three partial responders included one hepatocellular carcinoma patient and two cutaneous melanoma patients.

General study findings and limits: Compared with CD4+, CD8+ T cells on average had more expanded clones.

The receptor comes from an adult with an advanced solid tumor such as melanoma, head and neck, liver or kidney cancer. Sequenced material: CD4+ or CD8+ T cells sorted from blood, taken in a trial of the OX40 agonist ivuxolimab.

CDR3 protein: CASSRTVGPGETQYF. The CDR3 nucleotides are TGTGCCAGCAGCCGAACGGTGGGCCCGGGAGAGACCCAGTACTTC. The chain links TRBV14 to TRBJ2-5; D unclear. The CDR3 is 15 amino acids. V was clipped by 4 bases and J by 4 bases, with 16 bases between them. Germline CDR1 is SGHDN and CDR2 is FVKESK. Supplemented by reference TRBV14 and TRBJ2-5, the full variable domain reads EAGVTQFPSHSVIEKGQTVTLRCDPISGHDNLYWYRRVMGKEIKFLLHFVKESKQDESGMPNNRFLAERTGGTYSTLKVQPAELEDSGVYFCASSRTVGPGETQYFGPGTRLLVL.